The 21 T cell receptor beta chains below were found in one sample sequenced in a study of T cell responses to AZD1222 COVID-19 vaccine. Data came from immunoSEQ multiplex PCR; TCRdb stores just in-frame clones and leaves some out. The data show 150,000 to 200,000 clones, around nine tenths seen once. The specimen comprised peripheral blood, sampled 28 days after the second AZD1222 dose. Receptors were obtained from an adult who received the AZD1222 COVID-19 vaccine.

V and J are TRBV21-1 and TRBJ1-5; the table's D call, TRBD1, has no DNA check behind it. TRBV21-1 is reported as a pseudogene. CDR3 length equals 14 residues. The DNA for the CDR3 is TGTGCCAGTCGCAGGGGGTATAGCAATCAGCCCCAGCATTTT. Amino acid sequence: CASRRGYSNQPQHF.

The chain recombines TRBV5-5 with TRBJ2-7; TRBD2 agrees at 7 bases. The CDR3 runs to 17 residues. V lost 3 bases, J lost 4 bases, and 16 bases stayed unmatched. Germline-derived CDR1 and CDR2 are SGHKS and YYEKEE (reference sequence). As DNA, the CDR3 is TGTGCCAGCAGCTCGGGGCAAGCCGGGAGGCCGGCTTACGAGCAGTACTTC. It encodes CASSSGQAGRPAYEQYF.

V gene TRBV30 combines with J gene TRBJ1-1, with TRBD1 matching 7 bases. The germline CDR1 and CDR2 sequences are GTSNPN and SVGIG (reference sequence). The CDR3 length is 13 residues. The junction had 6 bases not matched to a gene; V was cut back by 5 bases and J by 3 bases. Here the CDR3 reads CAWDRAHDTEAFF. CDR3 DNA sequence: TGTGCCTGGGACAGGGCGCACGACACTGAAGCTTTCTTT. The entire variable domain, with the rest obtained from reference TRBV30 and TRBJ1-1, is as follows: SQTIHQWPATLVQPVGSPLSLECTVEGTSNPNLYWYRQAAGRGLQLLFYSVGIGQISSEVPQNLSASRPQDRQFILSSKKLLLSDSGFYLCAWDRAHDTEAFFGQGTRLTVV.

The chain links TRBV30 to TRBJ1-3; D uncertain. Germline V gives CDR1 GTSNPN, CDR2 SVGIG (reference sequence). The length of the CDR3 is 13 residues. V lost 0 bases and J lost 4, with 7 bases in between. The CDR3 bases are TGTGCCTGGAGTGTATTAACGGGAAACACCATATATTTT. It encodes CAWSVLTGNTIYF. Based on the CDR3 plus reference TRBV30 and TRBJ1-3, the full variable domain is SQTIHQWPATLVQPVGSPLSLECTVEGTSNPNLYWYRQAAGRGLQLLFYSVGIGQISSEVPQNLSASRPQDRQFILSSKKLLLSDSGFYLCAWSVLTGNTIYFGEGSWLTVV.

The V call is TRBV19, the J call TRBJ1-4, with TRBD1 as a possible D gene (5 bases). The CDR3 length is 14 residues. Deletions cut 7 bases from V and 0 bases from J, with 9 bases between. Germline lookup yields CDR1 LNHDA and CDR2 SQIVND (reference sequence). Here the CDR3 reads CASIDSATNEKLFF. Written as DNA, the CDR3 is TGTGCCAGTATCGACAGCGCAACTAATGAAAAACTGTTTTTT.

The chain employs TRBV4-1 and TRBJ1-5, with D hard to call. This CDR3 comprises 15 residues. CDR1 MGHRA and CDR2 YSYEKL come from the germline V gene. V was clipped by 3 bases and J by 1 base, with 10 bases between them. CDR3 DNA sequence: TGCGCCAGCAGCCAGACGGGTTTGAGCAATCAGCCCCAGCATTTT. Its translation is CASSQTGLSNQPQHF.

This chain uses TRBV21-1 with TRBJ2-5. TRBV21-1 is described as a pseudogene. This CDR3 is built from 14 residues. CDR3 loop: CASSKGGGQETQYF. CDR3 DNA sequence: TGTGCCAGCAGCAAAGGGGGCGGGCAGGAGACCCAGTACTTC.

This chain uses TRBV27 with TRBJ2-1; D uncertain. The CDR3 length is 13 residues. V was cut by 6 bases and J by 2 bases, with 8 bases left in between. Germline V gives CDR1 MNHEY, CDR2 SMNVEV (reference sequence). The CDR3 reads CASSLDPYNEQFF. The CDR3 bases are TGTGCCAGCAGCTTGGACCCCTACAATGAGCAGTTCTTC.

This chain links TRBV5-4 with TRBJ2-7; D might be TRBD1 or TRBD2, each matching 5 bases. CDR3 length equals 14 residues. Germline V CDR1 and CDR2: SGHNT, YYREEE (reference sequence). V lost 2 bases and J lost 3, with 12 bases in between. The CDR3 DNA sequence: TGTGCCAGCAGCTTAAGGGGAGCGGACTACGAGCAGTACTTC. The encoded protein is CASSLRGADYEQYF.

The rearrangement uses TRBV6-2 or TRBV6-3 and TRBJ2-5; the match to TRBD2 covers 7 bases. V was clipped by 6 bases and J by 5 bases; unmatched bases: 9. The CDR3 is made up of 14 amino acids. Germline V CDR1 and CDR2: MNHEY, SVGEGT. The CDR3 loop is CASSPNWGGETQYF. The CDR3 DNA follows: TGTGCCAGCAGCCCTAATTGGGGAGGGGAGACCCAGTACTTC.

V and J are TRBV5-1 and TRBJ1-2; D not certain. CDR1 SGHRS and CDR2 YFSETQ come from the germline V gene. V lost 0 bases, J lost 2 bases, and 5 bases lay in between. The CDR3 is 13 residues long. This CDR3 is CASSLEQNYGYTF. The CDR3 nucleotides are TGCGCCAGCAGCTTGGAGCAGAACTATGGCTACACCTTC.

This clone has only one observation. The V gene is TRBV10-2, the J gene TRBJ2-1; D is unclear. The V gene's germline CDR1 is WSHSY and CDR2 SAAADI. V dropped 8 bases and J dropped 0 bases, with 17 bases sitting between them. The CDR3 has 16 residues. In DNA, the CDR3 is TGCGCCAGCTCAGGTCTGGGGAATAGCTCCTACAATGAGCAGTTCTTC. Protein product: CASSGLGNSSYNEQFF.

The DNA of the CDR3 is TGTGCCAGCTCTCAGGGGGGCAATCAGCCCCAGCATTTT. It codes for CASSQGGNQPQHF. The rearrangement joins TRBV18 to TRBJ1-5; 7 bases line up with TRBD1. V was pared by 6 bases and J by 2 bases, with 1 base of the junction left unmatched. Germline lookup yields CDR1 KGHSH and CDR2 LQKENI. The CDR3 consists of 13 residues.

V usage is TRBV11-3 and J usage is TRBJ2-2; D gene uncertain. The V and J ends lost 6 bases and 6 bases respectively, with 11 bases between them. The CDR3 has 13 residues. Germline lookup yields CDR1 SGHNT and CDR2 YENEEA. DNA for the CDR3: TGTGCCAGCAGATCGGCGGCGGCCGGGGAGCTGTTTTTT. Amino acid sequence: CASRSAAAGELFF. Full variable domain (outside the CDR3, taken from reference TRBV11-3 and TRBJ2-2): EAGVVQSPRYKIIEKKQPVAFWCNPISGHNTLYWYLQNLGQGPELLIRYENEEAVDDSQLPKDRFSAERLKGVDSTLKIQPAELGDSAVYLCASRSAAAGELFFGEGSRLTVL.

The V call is TRBV12-3 or TRBV12-4, the J call TRBJ1-1; tentatively, D is TRBD1 (5 bases). Deletions cut 3 bases from V and 1 base from J, with 6 bases between. The CDR3 extends over 13 amino acids. The CDR3 region has the DNA TGTGCCAGCAGTTTTGGGGGGAACACTGAAGCTTTCTTT. This codes for CASSFGGNTEAFF.

This clone turned up a few times. The rearrangement joins TRBV6-2 or TRBV6-3 to TRBJ1-2; D perhaps matches TRBD1 (6 bases). The ends were cut back, 5 bases at V and 5 bases at J, with 12 bases in the middle. Germline V gene lookup returns CDR1 MNHEY and CDR2 SVGEGT. The CDR3 is 13 amino acids. The CDR3 nucleotides read TGTGCCAGCAGTCCAACAGGGCTTTATGGCTACACCTTC. This gives the protein CASSPTGLYGYTF.

This chain uses TRBV7-2 with TRBJ1-6; D gene uncertain. Germline V gene data show CDR1 as SGHTA and CDR2 as FQGNSA. The CDR3 totals 14 residues. Trimming shortened V by 2 bases and J by 10 bases, and 12 bases separated the two germline ends. The CDR3 region is CASSLSLGASPLHF. The CDR3 DNA sequence: TGTGCCAGCAGCTTAAGTCTGGGCGCGTCACCCCTCCACTTT.

About this clone: One junction end disagrees with the germline gene, perhaps due to a read error. The chain is built from TRBV2 and TRBJ2-5; the D is unclear. CDR1 and CDR2 from the germline V gene are SNHLY and FYNNEI. The CDR3 contains 12 residues. The CDR3 bases are TGTGCCAGCAGTTCAAAAAAGACGAGGACCCACTTC. Translating it yields CASSSKKTRTHF.

The J gene is TRBJ1-1, the V gene TRBV19; D possibly corresponds to TRBD1 (5 bases). Trimming shortened V by 4 bases and J by 5 bases, and 17 bases separated the two germline ends. The CDR3 has 15 amino acids. Germline V gene sequence: CDR1 LNHDA, CDR2 SQIVND (reference sequence). The CDR3 sequence is CASSNLQGRGTEAFF. The DNA for the CDR3 is TGTGCCAGTAGTAACTTGCAGGGTCGGGGGACTGAAGCTTTCTTT.

The chain is built from TRBV28 and TRBJ1-1; 9 nucleotides match TRBD1. V was clipped by 5 bases and J by 4 bases; unmatched bases: 8. CDR1 and CDR2 from the germline V gene are MDHEN and SYDVKM. The CDR3 sequence is 15 residues long. CDR3 DNA sequence: TGTGCCAGCAGTACCCCGGGGACAGGGTCCACTGAAGCTTTCTTT. It encodes CASSTPGTGSTEAFF.

The chain carries TRBV7-7 and TRBJ2-4; 8 nucleotides align to TRBD1. CDR1 is SSHAT and CDR2 is FNYEAQ in the germline V gene (reference sequence). The CDR3 contains 13 residues. The V and J ends lost 4 bases and 6 bases, in that order; junction bases with no gene match: 2. The CDR3 DNA reads as TGTGCCAGCAGCTCCGGGACAGGAAACATTCAGTACTTC. Its protein is CASSSGTGNIQYF.